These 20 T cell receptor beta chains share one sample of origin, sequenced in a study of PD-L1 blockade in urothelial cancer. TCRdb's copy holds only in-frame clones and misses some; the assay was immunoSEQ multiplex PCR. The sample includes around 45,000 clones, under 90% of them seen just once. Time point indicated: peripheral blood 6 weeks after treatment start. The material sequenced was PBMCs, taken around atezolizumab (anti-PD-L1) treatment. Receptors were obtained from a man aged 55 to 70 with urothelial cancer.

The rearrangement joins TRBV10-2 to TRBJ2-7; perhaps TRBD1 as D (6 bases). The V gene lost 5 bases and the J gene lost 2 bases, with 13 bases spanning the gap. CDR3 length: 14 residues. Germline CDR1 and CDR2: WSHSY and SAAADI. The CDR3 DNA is TGCGCCAGCAGTCCGGACAGCACCGCCTACGAGCAGTACTTC. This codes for CASSPDSTAYEQYF.

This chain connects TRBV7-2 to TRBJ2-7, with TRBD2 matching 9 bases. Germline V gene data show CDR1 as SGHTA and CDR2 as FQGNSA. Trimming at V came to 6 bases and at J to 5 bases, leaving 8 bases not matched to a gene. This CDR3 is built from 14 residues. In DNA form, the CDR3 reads TGTGCCAGCAGTAGGGTTCAGCGGGGGGACGAGCAGTACTTC. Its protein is CASSRVQRGDEQYF.

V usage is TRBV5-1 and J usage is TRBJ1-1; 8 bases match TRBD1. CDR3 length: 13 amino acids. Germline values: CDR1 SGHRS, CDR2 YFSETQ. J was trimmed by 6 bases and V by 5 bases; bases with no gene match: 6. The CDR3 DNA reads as TGCGCCAGCAGTCTGACAGGGGACGCTGAAGCTTTCTTT. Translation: CASSLTGDAEAFF. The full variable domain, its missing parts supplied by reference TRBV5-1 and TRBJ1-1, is KAGVTQTPRYLIKTRGQQVTLSCSPISGHRSVSWYQQTPGQGLQFLFEYFSETQRNKGNFPGRFSGRQFSNSRSEMNVSTLELGDSALYLCASSLTGDAEAFFGQGTRLTVV.

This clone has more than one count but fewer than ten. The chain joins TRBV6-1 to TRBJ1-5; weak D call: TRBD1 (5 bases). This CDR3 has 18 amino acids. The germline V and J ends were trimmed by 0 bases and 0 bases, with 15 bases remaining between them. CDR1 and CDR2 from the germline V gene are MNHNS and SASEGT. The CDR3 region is CASSEAVLQGYSNQPQHF. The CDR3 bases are TGTGCCAGCAGTGAAGCGGTCCTTCAGGGTTATAGCAATCAGCCCCAGCATTTT.

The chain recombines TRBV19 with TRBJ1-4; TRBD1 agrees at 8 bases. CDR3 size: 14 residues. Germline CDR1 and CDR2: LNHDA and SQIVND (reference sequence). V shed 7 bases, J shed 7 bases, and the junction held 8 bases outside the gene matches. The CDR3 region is CASTDRERGEKLFF. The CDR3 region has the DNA TGTGCCAGTACGGACAGGGAACGCGGTGAAAAACTGTTTTTT.

The CDR3 is CASSAGVRTEAFF. As DNA, the CDR3 is TGTGCCAGCAGCGCAGGGGTGAGGACTGAAGCTTTCTTT. The chain employs TRBV13 and TRBJ1-1, with D possibly TRBD1 on 6 matching bases. This CDR3 comprises 13 residues. V was pared by 5 bases and J by 5 bases, with 12 bases between. Germline CDR1 PRHDT, CDR2 FYEKMQ (reference sequence).

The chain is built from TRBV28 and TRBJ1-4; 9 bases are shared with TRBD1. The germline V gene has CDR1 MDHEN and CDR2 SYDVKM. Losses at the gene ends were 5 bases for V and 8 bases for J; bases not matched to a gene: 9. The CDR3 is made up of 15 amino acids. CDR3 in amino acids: CASSPAGQGDEKLFF. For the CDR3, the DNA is TGTGCCAGCAGTCCCGCGGGACAGGGTGACGAAAAACTGTTTTTT.

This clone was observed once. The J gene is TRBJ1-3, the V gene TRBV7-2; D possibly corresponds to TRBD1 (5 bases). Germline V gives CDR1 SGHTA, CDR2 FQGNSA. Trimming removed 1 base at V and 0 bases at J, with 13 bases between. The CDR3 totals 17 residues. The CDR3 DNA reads TGTGCCAGCAGCTTAGGGGGAGGGGAAAGCTCTGGAAACACCATATATTTT. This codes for CASSLGGGESSGNTIYF.

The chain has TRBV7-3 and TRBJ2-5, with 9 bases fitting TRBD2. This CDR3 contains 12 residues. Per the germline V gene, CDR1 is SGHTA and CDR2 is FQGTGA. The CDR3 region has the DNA TGTGCAGGCGGGGGGGCGGGCGAGACCCAGTACTTC. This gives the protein CAGGGAGETQYF.

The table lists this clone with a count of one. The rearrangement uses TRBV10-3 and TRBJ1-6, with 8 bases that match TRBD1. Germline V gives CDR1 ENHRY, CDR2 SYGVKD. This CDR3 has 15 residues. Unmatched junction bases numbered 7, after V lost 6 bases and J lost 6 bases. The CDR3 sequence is CAISDRTGTNSPLHF. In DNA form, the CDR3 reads TGTGCCATCAGCGACCGGACAGGGACTAATTCACCCCTCCACTTT.

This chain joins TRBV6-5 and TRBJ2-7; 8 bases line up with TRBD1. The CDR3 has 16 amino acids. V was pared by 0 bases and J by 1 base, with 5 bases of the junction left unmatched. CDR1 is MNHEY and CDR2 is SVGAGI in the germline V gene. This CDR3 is CASSYSRTGSSYEQYF. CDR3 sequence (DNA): TGTGCCAGCAGTTACTCCCGGACAGGGAGTTCCTACGAGCAGTACTTC.

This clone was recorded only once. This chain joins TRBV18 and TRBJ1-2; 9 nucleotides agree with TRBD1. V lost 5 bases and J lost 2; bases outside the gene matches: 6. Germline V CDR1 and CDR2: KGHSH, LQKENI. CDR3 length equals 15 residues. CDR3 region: CASSVGQGENYGYTF. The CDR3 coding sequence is TGTGCCAGCTCAGTGGGACAGGGCGAAAACTATGGCTACACCTTC.

CDR3 nucleotides: TGTGCCAGTAGCCAAATGGCTACCGGGGAGCTGTTTTTT. Residues: CASSQMATGELFF. The chain couples TRBV19 to TRBJ2-2; no reliable D call. This CDR3 spans 13 amino acids. Germline V gene lookup returns CDR1 LNHDA and CDR2 SQIVND (reference sequence). V lost 6 bases and J 5 bases, leaving 10 bases between the germline ends.

The CDR3 DNA is TGTGCCAGCTCACCACGACAGACTCAGAACACCGGGGAGCTGTTTTTT. Translating gives CASSPRQTQNTGELFF. J is TRBJ2-2 and V is TRBV18; possible D gene TRBD1, 5 bases. Germline CDR1 and CDR2: KGHSH and LQKENI. The V end was cut by 1 base, the J end by 1 base, with 10 bases between. The CDR3 consists of 16 residues. Filled out from reference TRBV18 and TRBJ2-2, the complete variable domain reads NAGVMQNPRHLVRRRGQEARLRCSPMKGHSHVYWYRQLPEEGLKFMVYLQKENIIDESGMPKERFSAEFPKEGPSILRIQQVVRGDSAAYFCASSPRQTQNTGELFFGEGSRLTVL.

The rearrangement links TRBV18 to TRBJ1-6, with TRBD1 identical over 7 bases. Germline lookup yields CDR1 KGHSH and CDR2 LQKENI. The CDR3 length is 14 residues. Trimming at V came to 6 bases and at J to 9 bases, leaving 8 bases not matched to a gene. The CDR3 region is CASSGTVVSSPLHF. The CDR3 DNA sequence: TGTGCCAGCTCGGGGACAGTAGTTAGTTCACCCCTCCACTTT.

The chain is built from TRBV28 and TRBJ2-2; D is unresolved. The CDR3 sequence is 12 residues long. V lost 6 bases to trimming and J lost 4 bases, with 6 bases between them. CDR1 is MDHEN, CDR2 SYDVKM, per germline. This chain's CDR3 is CASRLITGELFF. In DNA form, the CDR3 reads TGTGCCAGCAGACTCATCACCGGGGAGCTGTTTTTT.

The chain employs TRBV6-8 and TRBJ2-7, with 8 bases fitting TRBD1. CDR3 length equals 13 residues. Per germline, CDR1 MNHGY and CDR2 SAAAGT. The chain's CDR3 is CFCRQGAAYEQYF. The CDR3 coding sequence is TGTTTTTGCAGGCAGGGGGCGGCATACGAGCAGTACTTC.

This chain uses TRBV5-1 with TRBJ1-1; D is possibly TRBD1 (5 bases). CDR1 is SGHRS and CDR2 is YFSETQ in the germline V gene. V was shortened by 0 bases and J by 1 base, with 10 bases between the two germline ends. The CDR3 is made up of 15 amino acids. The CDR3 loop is CASSLVRGENTEAFF. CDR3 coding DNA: TGCGCCAGCAGCTTGGTGCGGGGGGAGAACACTGAAGCTTTCTTT. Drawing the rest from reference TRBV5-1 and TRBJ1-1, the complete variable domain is KAGVTQTPRYLIKTRGQQVTLSCSPISGHRSVSWYQQTPGQGLQFLFEYFSETQRNKGNFPGRFSGRQFSNSRSEMNVSTLELGDSALYLCASSLVRGENTEAFFGQGTRLTVV.

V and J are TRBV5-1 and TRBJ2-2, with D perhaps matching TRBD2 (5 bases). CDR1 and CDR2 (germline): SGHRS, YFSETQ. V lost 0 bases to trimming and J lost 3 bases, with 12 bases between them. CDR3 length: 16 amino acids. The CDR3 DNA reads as TGCGCCAGCAGCTTGGTTGCTAGCCCGTACACCGGGGAGCTGTTTTTT. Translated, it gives CASSLVASPYTGELFF.

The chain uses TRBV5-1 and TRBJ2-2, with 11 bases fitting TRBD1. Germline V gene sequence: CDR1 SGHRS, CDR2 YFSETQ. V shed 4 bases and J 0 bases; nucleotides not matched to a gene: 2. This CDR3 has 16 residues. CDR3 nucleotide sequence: TGCGCCAGCAGCCGGACAGGGGGCGCGAACACCGGGGAGCTGTTTTTT. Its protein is CASSRTGGANTGELFF.